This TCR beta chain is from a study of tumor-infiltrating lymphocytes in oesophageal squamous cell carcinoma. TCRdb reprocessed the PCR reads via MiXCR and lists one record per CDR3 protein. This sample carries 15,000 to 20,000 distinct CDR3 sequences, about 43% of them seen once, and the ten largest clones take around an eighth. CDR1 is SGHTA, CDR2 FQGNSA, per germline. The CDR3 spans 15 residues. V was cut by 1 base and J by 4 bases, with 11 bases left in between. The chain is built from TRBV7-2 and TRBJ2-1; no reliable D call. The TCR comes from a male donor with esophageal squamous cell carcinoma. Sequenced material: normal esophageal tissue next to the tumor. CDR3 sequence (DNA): TGTGCCAGCAGCTTAGGCGGCTACGCATACAATGAGCAGTTCTTC. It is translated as CASSLGGYAYNEQFF. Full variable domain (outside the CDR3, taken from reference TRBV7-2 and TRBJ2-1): GAGVSQSPSNKVTEKGKDVELRCDPISGHTALYWYRQSLGQGLEFLIYFQGNSAPDKSGLPSDRFSAERTGGSVSTLTIQRTQQEDSAVYLCASSLGGYAYNEQFFGPGTRLTVL.